This T cell receptor (beta chain) stems from a study of cytotoxic CD8 clonotypes in ibrutinib-treated CLL. In the study overall: The authors obtained response samples at a median of approximately 12 months of treatment, range 6 to 36. Study outcomes and limitations: Baseline levels of clonality went above those of age-matched healthy donors and moved with circulating CD8+ T-cell counts.

Around 2.1 micrograms of genomic DNA from cryopreserved PBMCs went into TCR beta libraries. The CDR3 is 11 amino acids. Trimming took off 0 bases at V and 9 bases at J, with 5 bases between the two ends. Germline CDR1 reads LGHNA; CDR2 reads YNFKEQ. Assay used: immunoSEQ multiplex PCR; TCRdb lists only in-frame clones, some missing. The table lists 150,000 or so clones, around 76% of them singletons, with just over 5% in the top ten. Worth noting for this clone: The target antigen is unknown.

The rearrangement uses TRBV4-2 and TRBJ1-2, with D uncertain. The sequence came from a human donor with chronic lymphocytic leukemia. The starting material was PBMCs, obtained after 24 months of ibrutinib treatment. CDR3 DNA sequence: TGTGCCAGCAGCCAAGAACGAAGCTACACCTTC. This sequence encodes CASSQERSYTF.